A selection of T cell receptor beta chains follows, all from one sample in a study of blood T cell repertoires in COVID-19. The repertoire was sequenced with immunoSEQ multiplex PCR; TCRdb's copy has only in-frame clones and lacks some. The profile shows 70,000 to 85,000 clones, approximately 90% of them singletons. Sequencing input: peripheral blood. All receptors come from a woman between 55 and 75 years old with active COVID-19. The CDR3 runs from the conserved cysteine through the conserved F or W. A D gene is named only where the DNA matches it firmly. Clone size, where shown, is once, few, many, or a class for clones that have expanded.

clone_size | j_call | v_call | d_call | cdr3_aa
. | TRBJ1-4 | TRBV28 | TRBD1 | CASSFDPGGDKLFF
. | TRBJ1-2 | TRBV28 | . | CASSFQVMAYGYTF
. | TRBJ1-6 | TRBV30 | . | CAWSVTGQNSPLHF
. | TRBJ2-7 | TRBV27 | TRBD1 | CASSLDPGQSSYEQYF
. | TRBJ1-6 | TRBV27 | . | CASRYQGSYNSPLHF
. | TRBJ1-1 | TRBV6-6 | . | CASSGKGRATTEAFF
. | TRBJ2-2 | TRBV7-2 | . | CASSSGSVGELFF
. | TRBJ1-1 | TRBV7-9 | . | CASSPFTEAFF
. | TRBJ2-3 | TRBV29-1 | . | CSVLPLTTFSTDTQYF
once | TRBJ2-1 | TRBV7-9 | TRBD2 | CASSPGAGDPREQFF
. | TRBJ2-1 | TRBV7-2 | . | CASSLFSGVENEQFF
. | TRBJ2-1 | TRBV5-4 | . | CASSSHTGTWYNEQFF
. | TRBJ1-2 | TRBV29-1 | . | CSVEDINYTF
. | TRBJ2-1 | TRBV28 | TRBD2 | CASSFVGTSGKRYSYNEQFF
. | TRBJ2-6 | TRBV4-1 | TRBD2 | CASSQITGGGRSGANVLTF
. | TRBJ2-3 | TRBV5-1 | TRBD2 | CASSQPGLGTDTQYF
. | TRBJ1-1 | TRBV6-5 | . | CASRETVGTEAFF
few | TRBJ2-7 | TRBV2 | TRBD2 | CASRSGDVAYEQYF
. | TRBJ1-1 | TRBV11-1 | . | CASSKTGNTEAFF
. | TRBJ1-5 | TRBV6-5 | TRBD1 | CASSTDRGQPQHF
. | TRBJ2-7 | TRBV28 | . | CASSHVPGLSSYEQYF
few | TRBJ1-2 | TRBV6-5 | TRBD1 | CASRRQGKDGYTF
. | TRBJ2-1 | TRBV5-4 | . | CASSLPAGEREQFF
. | TRBJ1-5 | TRBV30 | TRBD1 | CAWSGVTGKMDNQPQHF
. | TRBJ2-3 | TRBV9 | TRBD2 | CASSLGRWGLANTDTQYF
. | TRBJ1-2 | TRBV7-9 | . | CASSPSGELGYTF
. | TRBJ2-2 | TRBV29-1 | . | CSVGNGYTGELFF
. | TRBJ2-7 | TRBV7-9 | . | CASTGDSYEQYF
. | TRBJ2-1 | TRBV19 | . | CASSGGTRRYNEQFF
. | TRBJ2-3 | TRBV7-9 | . | CASSPTPSADTQYF
. | TRBJ2-3 | TRBV7-2 | . | CASSLDHLRGADTQYF
. | TRBJ2-1 | TRBV11-2 | . | CASSLGPVNEQFF
. | TRBJ1-1 | TRBV2 | TRBD1 | CASSDDRGRRSTEAFF
. | TRBJ1-1 | TRBV25-1 | . | CASSDDGRTEAFF
. | TRBJ1-5 | TRBV4-2 | TRBD1 | CASSQEGTGTQPQHF
. | TRBJ2-1 | TRBV5-1 | . | CASSLRPDTYNEQFF
. | TRBJ1-2 | TRBV7-8 | TRBD1 | CASSLERGQVDGYTF
few | TRBJ2-7 | TRBV3-1/TRBV3-2 | TRBD1 | CASSRQGEQYF
. | TRBJ2-5 | TRBV3-1/TRBV3-2 | . | CASSQAPDQETQYF
. | TRBJ1-1 | TRBV5-1 | . | CASSTQNTEAFF
. | TRBJ1-2 | TRBV28 | . | CASSKTGHQNYGYTF
. | TRBJ2-1 | TRBV3-1/TRBV3-2 | TRBD2 | CASSLGRAGYEQFF
. | TRBJ1-6 | TRBV5-4 | . | CASSLESGSYSPLHF
. | TRBJ2-1 | TRBV10-3 | TRBD2 | CAISGTPGLAGGRDNEQFF
. | TRBJ2-6 | TRBV30 | TRBD2 | CAWSWEGTGANVLTF
. | TRBJ2-5 | TRBV9 | TRBD2 | CASSVLAAQETQYF
. | TRBJ1-3 | TRBV5-1 | . | CASRETESRNTIYF
. | TRBJ2-3 | TRBV3-1/TRBV3-2 | TRBD2 | CASSQDISTSGTDTQYF